This T cell receptor beta chain originates from a study of chemoradiotherapy in HPV16-positive cancers. Study-level background: Candidate HPV-specific T-cell clones and common TCR motifs came from functional assays in two HPV16-positive patients. Findings and caveats of the study: The functional HPV-specific definition rests on just a couple of HPV16-positive patients. Non-HPV-specific T cells did not expand in tumors during treatment, whereas candidate HPV-specific clones and E7-related motifs did. Better recurrence-free survival went with HPV-responsive T-cell expansion in HPV16-positive patients.

Using immunoSEQ multiplex PCR, the repertoire was profiled, and TCRdb retains in-frame clones only, with some absent. Of 3,000 to 4,000 clones in the sample, approximately 80% are singletons; the top ten hold roughly 8.9%. This clone was seen only once. Its specificity is not known. The V end lost 3 bases, the J end lost 5 bases, and 12 bases lay between the germline ends. Looked up from germline, CDR1 is LNHDA and CDR2 is SQIVND (reference sequence). This CDR3 comprises 14 residues. The chain employs TRBV19 and TRBJ2-3; TRBD2 might be the D (6 bases). The TCR originated in a human donor with HPV-associated anogenital cancer. Sequenced material: tumor tissue, taken from a patient who underwent chemoradiotherapy. This chain's CDR3 is CASSIGGSQDTQYF. CDR3 bases: TGTGCCAGTAGTATCGGGGGTAGCCAAGATACGCAGTATTTT.